This T cell receptor (delta chain) was documented in a study of γδ T cells in repeated Plasmodium falciparum infection. Background on the study: Each infection was followed by sampling at 21 days, plus baseline and some pre-infection draws. Study-level results: The Malian cohort came from a small rural village of predominantly one ethnic group. Malian children's Vdelta2-negative repertoires appeared more expanded and less diverse than Australians'.

TCRdb fed the multiplex PCR reads to CATT. The table lists roughly 90,000 delta-chain clones, approximately 1.5% of them singletons, with about 10% in the top ten. On this clone: Antigen unknown. A far larger clone is just one base off, so this is likely a read error. Other DNA sequences from this sample encode an identical CDR3 as well.

Flow sorting of PBMC yielded separate Vgamma9/Vdelta2+ and Vdelta2-negative gammadelta T cell populations for bulk repertoire analysis. The CDR3 runs to 14 residues. The V gene lost 1 base and the J gene lost 3 bases, with 11 bases spanning the gap. Germline V gene lookup returns CDR1 GEAIGNYY and CDR2 EKD. The rearrangement joins TRDV2 to TRDJ1; maybe TRDD3 (5 bases). TCRdb leaves out the J gene; it was filled in here by matching the DNA to germline. Source material: gamma-delta T cells from blood. The clonotype originates from a pool of human donors (malaria-infected and uninfected, not separated). The CDR3 nucleotides read TGTGCCTGTGACACTATCTGGGAAGCCGATAAACTCATCTTT. Protein: CACDTIWEADKLIF.